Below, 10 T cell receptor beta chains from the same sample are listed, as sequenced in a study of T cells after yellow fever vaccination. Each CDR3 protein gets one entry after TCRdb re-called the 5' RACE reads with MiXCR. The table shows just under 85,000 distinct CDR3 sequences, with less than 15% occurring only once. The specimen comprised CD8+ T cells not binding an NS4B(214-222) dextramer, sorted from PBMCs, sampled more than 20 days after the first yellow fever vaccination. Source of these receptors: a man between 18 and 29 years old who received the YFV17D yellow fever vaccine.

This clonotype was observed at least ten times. The CDR3 nucleotides are TGTGCCAGCAGCTTAGGGGGGGATCCCATTCAGTACTTC. Translation gives CASSLGGDPIQYF. The chain combines TRBV7-8 with TRBJ2-4; weak D call: TRBD2 (6 bases). This CDR3 has 13 amino acids. The V and J ends lost 1 base and 9 bases respectively, with 10 bases between them. CDR1 is SGHVS, CDR2 FQNEAQ, per germline.

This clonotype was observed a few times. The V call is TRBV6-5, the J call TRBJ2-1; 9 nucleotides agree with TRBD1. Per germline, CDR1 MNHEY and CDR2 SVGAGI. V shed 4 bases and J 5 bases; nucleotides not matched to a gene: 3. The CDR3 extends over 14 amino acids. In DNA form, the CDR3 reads TGTGCCAGCAGTTGGGGGACAGGGCACAATGAGCAGTTCTTC. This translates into CASSWGTGHNEQFF.

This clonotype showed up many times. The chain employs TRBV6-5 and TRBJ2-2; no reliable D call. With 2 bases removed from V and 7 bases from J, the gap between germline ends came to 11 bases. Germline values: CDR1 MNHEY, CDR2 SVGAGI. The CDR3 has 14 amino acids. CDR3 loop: CASSYIHEHGELFF. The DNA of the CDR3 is TGTGCCAGCAGTTACATACACGAGCACGGGGAGCTGTTTTTT.

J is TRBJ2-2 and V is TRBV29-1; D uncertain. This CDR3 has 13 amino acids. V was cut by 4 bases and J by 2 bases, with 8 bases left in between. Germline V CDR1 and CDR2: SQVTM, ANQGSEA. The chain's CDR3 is CSVASSNTGELFF. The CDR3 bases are TGCAGCGTTGCCAGTTCCAACACCGGGGAGCTGTTTTTT.

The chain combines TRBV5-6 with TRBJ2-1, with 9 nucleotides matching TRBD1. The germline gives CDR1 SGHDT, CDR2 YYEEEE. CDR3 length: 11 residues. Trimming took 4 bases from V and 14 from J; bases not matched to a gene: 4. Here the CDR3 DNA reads TGTGCCAGCAGCCAAGGGACAGGGAAGTTCTTC. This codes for CASSQGTGKFF.

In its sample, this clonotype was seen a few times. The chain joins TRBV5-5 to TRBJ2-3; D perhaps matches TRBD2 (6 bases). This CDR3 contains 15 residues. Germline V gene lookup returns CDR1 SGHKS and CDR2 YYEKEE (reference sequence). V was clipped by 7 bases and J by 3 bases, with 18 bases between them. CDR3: CASDPSGEATDTQYF. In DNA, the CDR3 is TGTGCCAGCGACCCATCGGGGGAAGCGACAGATACGCAGTATTTT.

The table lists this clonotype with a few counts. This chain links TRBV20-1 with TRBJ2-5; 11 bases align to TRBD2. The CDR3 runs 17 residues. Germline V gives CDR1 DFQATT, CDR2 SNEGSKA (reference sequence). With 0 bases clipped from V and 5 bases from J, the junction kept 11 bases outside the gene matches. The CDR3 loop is CSARDLSSGGAVETQYF. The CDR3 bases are TGCAGTGCTAGAGATCTCAGTAGCGGGGGGGCCGTGGAGACCCAGTACTTC.

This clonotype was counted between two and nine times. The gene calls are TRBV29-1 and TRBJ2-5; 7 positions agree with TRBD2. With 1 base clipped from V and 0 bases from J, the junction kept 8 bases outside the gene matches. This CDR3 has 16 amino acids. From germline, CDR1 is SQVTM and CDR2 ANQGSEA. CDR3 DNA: TGCAGCGTTGAAGTAGGGGAGGGGCTGTACCAAGAGACCCAGTACTTC. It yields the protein CSVEVGEGLYQETQYF.

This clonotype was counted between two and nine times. The CDR3 DNA is TGTGCCAGCAGTCCCGGCTCCTCCTCACCCCTCCACTTT. Its translation: CASSPGSSSPLHF. The gene calls are TRBV7-6 and TRBJ1-6; D is unclear. Germline V lookup: CDR1 SGHVS, CDR2 FNYEAQ. CDR3 length: 13 amino acids. V was cut by 6 bases and J by 10 bases, with 13 bases left in between.

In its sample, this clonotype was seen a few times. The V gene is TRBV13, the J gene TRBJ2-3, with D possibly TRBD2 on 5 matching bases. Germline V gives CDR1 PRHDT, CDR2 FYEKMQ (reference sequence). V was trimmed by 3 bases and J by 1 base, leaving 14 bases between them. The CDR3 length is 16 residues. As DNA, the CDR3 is TGTGCCAGCAGCTTCCGCGTTGAGGGTCGCACAGATACGCAGTATTTT. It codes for CASSFRVEGRTDTQYF.